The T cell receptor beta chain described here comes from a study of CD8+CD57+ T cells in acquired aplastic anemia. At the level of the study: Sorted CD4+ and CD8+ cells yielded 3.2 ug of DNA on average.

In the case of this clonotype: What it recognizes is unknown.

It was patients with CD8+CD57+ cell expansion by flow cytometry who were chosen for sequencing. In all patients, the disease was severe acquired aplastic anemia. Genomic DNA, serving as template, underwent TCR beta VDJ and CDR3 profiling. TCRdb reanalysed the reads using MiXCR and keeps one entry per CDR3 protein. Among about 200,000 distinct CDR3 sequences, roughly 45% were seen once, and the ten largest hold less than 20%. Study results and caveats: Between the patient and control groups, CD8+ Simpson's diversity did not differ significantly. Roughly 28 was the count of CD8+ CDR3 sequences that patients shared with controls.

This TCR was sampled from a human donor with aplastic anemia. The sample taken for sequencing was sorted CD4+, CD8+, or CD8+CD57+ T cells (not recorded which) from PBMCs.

CDR3 amino acids: CATSQRNYGYTF. The CDR3 nucleotides read TGTGCCACCAGTCAACGTAACTATGGCTACACCTTC. The gene calls are TRBV24-1 and TRBJ1-2; no reliable D call. Per the germline V gene, CDR1 is KGHDR and CDR2 is SFDVKD. The CDR3 extends over 12 amino acids. V was trimmed by 6 bases and J by 1 base, leaving 5 bases between them.